Listed here are 19 T cell receptor beta chains from one sample, sequenced in a study of blood T cells in healthy people across ages. Primers used in a second PCR of about 6 to 11 cycles were a sample-barcoded 5' primer and a J-beta primer mix. TCRdb re-analysed the 5' RACE reads in MiXCR, keeping a single row per CDR3 protein. The sample lists about 900,000 distinct CDR3 sequences; roughly 60% were seen once. Sequenced sample: blood. The receptor source for this set is a man aged 30 to 39 in good health.

The rearrangement uses TRBV15 and TRBJ2-3; a possible D gene is TRBD2 (5 bases). CDR1 and CDR2 (germline): LNHNV, YYDKDF (reference sequence). V lost 1 base and J lost 1, with 6 bases in between. This CDR3 has 14 amino acids. The CDR3 spells CATSRVSGTDTQYF. In nucleotides, the CDR3 is TGTGCCACCAGCAGAGTTAGCGGCACAGATACGCAGTATTTT.

The chain carries TRBV5-1 and TRBJ2-1, with 10 bases aligning to TRBD1. The CDR3 loop spans 16 amino acids. V shed 4 bases, J shed 6 bases, and the junction held 10 bases outside the gene matches. Germline V CDR1 and CDR2: SGHRS, YFSETQ. The CDR3 region is CASSVQTGGSFNEQFF. The CDR3 DNA reads TGCGCCAGCAGCGTCCAGACAGGGGGCTCATTCAATGAGCAGTTCTTC.

The chain joins TRBV13 to TRBJ1-6; no clear D gene. V lost 5 bases, J lost 3 bases, and 11 bases lay in between. This CDR3 is 15 amino acids long. From germline, CDR1 is PRHDT and CDR2 FYEKMQ (reference sequence). CDR3 DNA: TGTGCCAGCAGCCCCGACAAATTCTATAATTCACCCCTCCACTTT. Encoded protein: CASSPDKFYNSPLHF. Full variable domain (rest looked up from reference TRBV13 and TRBJ1-6): AAGVIQSPRHLIKEKRETATLKCYPIPRHDTVYWYQQGPGQDPQFLISFYEKMQSDKGSIPDRFSAQQFSDYHSELNMSSLELGDSALYFCASSPDKFYNSPLHFGNGTRLTVT.

This rearrangement joins TRBV9 to TRBJ2-1; D is perhaps TRBD1 (5 bases). Looked up from germline, CDR1 is SGDLS and CDR2 is YYNGEE. This CDR3 has 14 amino acids. V shed 0 bases and J shed 5 bases, with 9 bases lying between them. The CDR3 DNA reads TGTGCCAGCAGCGTAGCCGGCAGGGACAATGAGCAGTTCTTC. This gives the protein CASSVAGRDNEQFF.

The chain employs TRBV6-2 or TRBV6-3 and TRBJ1-2; D is unresolved. This CDR3 is built from 11 residues. V lost 8 bases and J lost 4, with 8 bases in between. Germline-derived CDR1 and CDR2 are MNHEY and SVGEGT. The CDR3: CASASRYGYTF. The CDR3, as DNA: TGTGCCAGCGCCAGTCGCTATGGCTACACCTTC.

This chain uses TRBV5-1 with TRBJ2-2, with D possibly TRBD1 on 5 matching bases. The germline CDR1 and CDR2 sequences are SGHRS and YFSETQ. This CDR3 region has 15 residues. V was shortened by 4 bases and J by 1 base, with 11 bases between the two germline ends. As DNA, the CDR3 is TGCGCCAGCAGCCACGACAGCCTGAACACCGGGGAGCTGTTTTTT. Protein product: CASSHDSLNTGELFF. The variable domain in full, with the rest retrieved from reference TRBV5-1 and TRBJ2-2, is KAGVTQTPRYLIKTRGQQVTLSCSPISGHRSVSWYQQTPGQGLQFLFEYFSETQRNKGNFPGRFSGRQFSNSRSEMNVSTLELGDSALYLCASSHDSLNTGELFFGEGSRLTVL.

This clonotype was counted only a few times. This rearrangement joins TRBV12-3 or TRBV12-4 to TRBJ2-7; D ambiguous. This CDR3 has 13 amino acids. Between the trimmed V and J ends, which lost 2 bases and 1 base, there was a span of 6 bases. DNA of the CDR3: TGTGCCAGCAGTTTAAAAGTATCCTACGAGCAGTACTTC. Its translation is CASSLKVSYEQYF.

This clonotype came up a few times. This rearrangement joins TRBV12-3 or TRBV12-4 to TRBJ2-2; D may be TRBD1 (5 bases). V lost 3 bases and J lost 7, with 9 bases in between. The CDR3 sequence is 13 residues long. The CDR3 DNA reads as TGTGCCAGCAGTTTCAGGGCCGACGGGGAGCTGTTTTTT. Translation: CASSFRADGELFF.

The chain recombines TRBV9 with TRBJ2-7, with D possibly called TRBD1 or TRBD2 (6 bases each). CDR1 is SGDLS, CDR2 YYNGEE, per germline. The ends were cut back, 2 bases at V and 6 bases at J, with 18 bases in the middle. The CDR3 length is 15 residues. CDR3 amino acids: CASSVAGGDTFEQYF. In DNA form, the CDR3 reads TGTGCCAGCAGCGTCGCTGGCGGGGACACATTCGAGCAGTACTTC.

The chain joins TRBV6-5 to TRBJ2-5; TRBD2 aligns across 7 bases. Per the germline V gene, CDR1 is MNHEY and CDR2 is SVGAGI. V dropped 4 bases and J dropped 4; count of bases not matched to a gene: 9. The CDR3 loop spans 15 amino acids. The CDR3 sequence is CASSFTRLASETQYF. The CDR3 nucleotides read TGTGCCAGCAGTTTCACGCGACTAGCTTCAGAGACCCAGTACTTC.

This clonotype was recorded only once. The chain is built from TRBV3-1 and TRBJ2-4; no definite D call. TRBJ2-5 matches the DNA end more closely, so the J call is doubtful. This CDR3 has 15 amino acids. CDR1 and CDR2 (germline): LGHDT, YNNKEL (reference sequence). This CDR3 is CASSQDLGLQETQYF. DNA of the CDR3: TGTGCCAGCAGCCAAGATCTTGGGCTTCAAGAGACCCAGTACTTC.

V is TRBV24-1 and J is TRBJ2-1; possibly TRBD1 for D (6 bases). Germline lookup yields CDR1 KGHDR and CDR2 SFDVKD. The CDR3 has 14 residues. Trimming removed 5 bases from V and 8 bases from J, with 15 bases in between. CDR3 DNA sequence: TGTGCCACCAGTGTGTCAGGGGTTGGCCATGAGCAGTTCTTC. This encodes CATSVSGVGHEQFF.

The chain recombines TRBV25-1 with TRBJ2-7; TRBD1 matches 7 bases. V shed 2 bases and J 3 bases; nucleotides not matched to a gene: 7. The CDR3 contains 15 residues. In germline, CDR1 is MGHDK, CDR2 SYGVNS. DNA for the CDR3: TGTGCCAGCAGTGAAAACCCCACAGGGGTCTACGAGCAGTACTTC. Translated, it gives CASSENPTGVYEQYF.

The V call is TRBV7-2, the J call TRBJ2-5; D may match TRBD1 or TRBD2 (5 bases each). The V gene lost 3 bases and the J gene lost 1 base, with 12 bases spanning the gap. In germline, CDR1 is SGHTA, CDR2 FQGNSA. The CDR3 length is 15 residues. The CDR3 here is CASSFLWGPQETQYF. CDR3 DNA sequence: TGTGCCAGCAGCTTCCTTTGGGGACCCCAAGAGACCCAGTACTTC.

On this clonotype itself: One end of the junction fails to match germline, which may point to a read error. The chain links TRBV7-2 to TRBJ2-1; 12 bases map to TRBD2. The CDR3 spans 20 residues. The germline CDR1 and CDR2 sequences are SGHTA and FQGNSA. CDR3 bases: TGTGCCAGCAGCCGACGGGTCGGGACTAGCGGGCCGAGCTCCTACAAGGAGCAGTTCTTC. It codes for CASSRRVGTSGPSSYKEQFF.

The chain employs TRBV9 and TRBJ2-5; D not certain. CDR3 length: 12 residues. The germline V and J ends were trimmed by 4 bases and 4 bases, with 8 bases remaining between them. Germline CDR1 is SGDLS and CDR2 is YYNGEE. CDR3 DNA: TGTGCCAGCAGCCGCTCGCGAGAGACCCAGTACTTC. Translating gives CASSRSRETQYF.

This chain connects TRBV27 to TRBJ1-4, with a possible D match to TRBD1 (5 bases). The CDR3 has 16 amino acids. The V gene lost 0 bases and the J gene lost 4 bases, with 12 bases spanning the gap. CDR1 and CDR2 from the germline V gene are MNHEY and SMNVEV (reference sequence). CDR3 sequence reads: CASSLSLRGVNEKLFF. The DNA for the CDR3 is TGTGCCAGCAGTTTATCGCTGAGGGGCGTTAATGAAAAACTGTTTTTT.

The V gene is TRBV20-1, the J gene TRBJ2-4; D may correspond to TRBD1 or TRBD2 (5 bases each). The J call is in doubt because the DNA end fits TRBJ2-5 better. The CDR3 covers 13 residues. The germline V gene has CDR1 DFQATT and CDR2 SNEGSKA (reference sequence). The CDR3 spells CSGRGLPGETQYF. The CDR3 nucleotides are TGCAGTGGTCGGGGCCTACCGGGGGAGACCCAGTACTTC.

The gene calls are TRBV7-2 and TRBJ2-1; 9 nucleotides agree with TRBD2. CDR3 length: 15 residues. CDR1 and CDR2 from the germline V gene are SGHTA and FQGNSA. Losses at the gene ends were 6 bases for V and 2 bases for J; bases not matched to a gene: 5. The CDR3 loop reads CASRYSGGPYNEQFF. Written as DNA, the CDR3 is TGTGCCAGCAGATATAGCGGGGGCCCCTACAATGAGCAGTTCTTC.